The clone carrying this T cell receptor beta chain showed up just once. Its antigen is not identified. Germline V gene data show CDR1 as SNHLY and CDR2 as FYNNEI. The V end lost 1 base, the J end lost 3 bases, and 13 bases lay between the germline ends. The length of the CDR3 is 15 residues. Amplification used 60 Vbeta primers and 13 Jbeta primers. Produced via immunoSEQ multiplex PCR; TCRdb's table is partial and in-frame only. The sample records about 120,000 clones, approximately 78% being singletons. The data stem from a study of cytomegalovirus exposure and HLA in healthy donors. Regarding the study as a whole: Many donors carried some public TCRs, although rarity characterized most TCR sequences. Among the CMV-associated chains, a few were confirmed in vitro as specific for CMV antigens. Follow-up analysis later connected one missense variant in DCLRE1C with trimming of TCR beta V- and J-genes.

The sequenced sample consisted of PBMCs. V usage is TRBV2 and J usage is TRBJ2-7; D might be TRBD1 (5 bases). The sequence was collected from a woman aged 25-40 years in good health and CMV-seropositive. DNA of the CDR3: TGTGCCAGCAGTGAAGTGGGGCAGGGCGACTACGAGCAGTACTTC. It yields the protein CASSEVGQGDYEQYF.